This entry describes one TCR beta chain. Its antigen remains unidentified. Per-nucleotide qualities are absent, and no much larger clonotype sits a single base away. The sample belongs to a study of shared T cell receptors in the human thymus (TCRdb year 2021). About the investigation overall: The study investigated the way shared, self-reactive T-cell receptor alpha chains are produced in the human thymus.

To prepare the library, the immunoSEQ multiplex PCR assay was applied. TCRdb limited this immuneACCESS table to in-frame rearrangements with V and J called. A share of clones is missing; checked studies link under half to unresolved V genes, and the rest is unexplained. The sample records about 710,000 clones, 80% to 90% of which are singletons. The ten largest clonotypes hold approximately 0.0097% of the sample. V is pared back by 6 bases and J by 0 bases, with 12 bases lying between the germline termini. CDR1 MNHEY and CDR2 SVGAGI are derived from the germline V gene. The CDR3 goes from the cysteine to the phenylalanine over 14 residues. The kept DNA is CDR3 alone, 42 bases in frame from the first base. This sample also appeared in a second study, on human thymus T cells. From that second study: Donors were immunologically healthy infants undergoing open corrective cardiac surgery for congenital heart defects in Finland. Thymus tissue was obtained as surgical resects removed during corrective cardiac surgery. Both the thymic and the peripheral blood repertoires appeared to show biased V and J gene segment usage. According to the related research, thymic TCR repertoires were highly overlapping among unrelated individuals. The study characterized TCR alpha and beta repertoires from seven to nine infant thymus samples and a few related peripheral blood samples. The cohort included more than 5 male and two female infants, with donor ages spanning 7 to 244 days. Thymocytes were released mechanically from tissue and stored at -70 °C as pellets of about 8.5-31 million cells. A QIAsymphony instrument was used to extract genomic DNA from the frozen cell pellets. The immunoSEQ multiplex PCR assay was used to amplify the TCRB and TCRAD loci from a standardized quantity of quality-controlled genomic DNA. The amplicons covered the V(D)J region and were long enough to include the CDR3 and to identify the V and J genes. The amplicons were sequenced on an Illumina platform via the commercial immunoSEQ service. Primer bias and sequencing errors were corrected using previously described methods, and TCRAD and TCRB definitions followed the IMGT database. immunoSEQ Analyzer 3.0 and VDJTools were used for repertoire analysis, which covered basic statistics, V/J segment usage, diversity estimates, rarefaction and pairwise overlap. Diversity was estimated using the Chao1, ChaoE, Efron-Thisted, Shannon and inverse Simpson indices, and was also estimated on datasets down-sampled to the size of the smallest sample. Repertoire overlap was assessed by strict matching of CDR3 nucleotide sequence, V gene and J gene, and clustering was done by Jaccard-based multidimensional scaling. On average, thymus samples gave roughly 800,000 unique TCRB clonotypes, whereas blood samples gave around 80,000.

The V gene is TRBV6-5 and the J gene is TRBJ2-7; TRBD2 is possibly the D segment (5 matching bases). The receptor's source is a boy in the first two years of life with a congenital heart defect. Donor details come from another sample of the same person, matched by shared clones. The sequenced material came from thymocytes. The DNA reads TGTGCCAGCAGACTCTTGGGGAGCTCCTACGAGCAGTACTTC. Its coded protein is CASRLLGSSYEQYF.